The 9 T cell receptor beta chains presented below share a single source sample, sequenced in a study of glioma-infiltrating T cells after dendritic cell vaccination. Measured with immunoSEQ multiplex PCR; TCRdb has only the in-frame clones, and not every one. The sample has some 78,000 clones, around 85% seen once; the top ten hold 8.5%. This sample's time point: after dendritic cell vaccination, including at tumor progression/relapse. The sequencing here drew on blood, taken after dendritic cell vaccination. Every receptor here comes from a human donor with glioblastoma.

This chain links TRBV6-1 with TRBJ1-3; D uncertain. The V gene's germline CDR1 is MNHNS and CDR2 SASEGT. CDR3 length: 13 amino acids. V lost 4 bases and J 0 bases, leaving 4 bases between the germline ends. The CDR3 DNA reads TGTGCCAGCAGTGGGAGCTCTGGAAACACCATATATTTT. Residues: CASSGSSGNTIYF.

Remarks on this clone: The same CDR3 arises from other DNA sequences in this sample as well. The chain uses TRBV18 and TRBJ2-7; TRBD1 aligns across 7 bases. With V trimmed by 3 bases and J by 3 bases, 5 bases remained unmatched. This CDR3 is built from 14 residues. CDR1 is KGHSH, CDR2 LQKENI, per germline. The chain's CDR3 is CASSPRQGDYEQYF. The CDR3 DNA reads TGTGCCAGCTCACCTCGGCAGGGGGACTACGAGCAGTACTTC.

This clone was counted a few times. Written as DNA, the CDR3 is TGTGCCAGCAGCGTAGTGGCTAGCGGCTACGAGCAGTACTTC. This codes for CASSVVASGYEQYF. This rearrangement joins TRBV9 to TRBJ2-7; 7 nucleotides match TRBD2. The CDR3 totals 14 residues. The junction had 3 bases not matched to a gene; V was cut back by 0 bases and J by 3 bases. CDR1 SGDLS and CDR2 YYNGEE come from the germline V gene. Using reference TRBV9 and TRBJ2-7 for the parts outside the CDR3, the full variable domain is DSGVTQTPKHLITATGQRVTLRCSPRSGDLSVYWYQQSLDQGLQFLIQYYNGEERAKGNILERFSAQQFPDLHSELNLSSLELGDSALYFCASSVVASGYEQYFGPGTRLTVT.

The gene calls are TRBV2 and TRBJ1-1; 8 nucleotides line up with TRBD1. This CDR3 is built from 14 residues. The V and J ends lost 6 bases and 5 bases, in that order; junction bases with no gene match: 8. Germline V gives CDR1 SNHLY, CDR2 FYNNEI. The CDR3 coding sequence is TGTGCCAGCAGCGTCGGACAGGGTCGGACTGAAGCTTTCTTT. Translating it yields CASSVGQGRTEAFF. Full variable domain (missing parts from reference TRBV2 and TRBJ1-1): EPEVTQTPSHQVTQMGQEVILRCVPISNHLYFYWYRQILGQKVEFLVSFYNNEISEKSEIFDDQFSVERPDGSNFTLKIRSTKLEDSAMYFCASSVGQGRTEAFFGQGTRLTVV.

J is TRBJ2-7 and V is TRBV5-1; tentatively, D is TRBD2 (6 bases). CDR3 length: 15 residues. Trimming pared 0 bases from V and 3 bases from J, leaving 13 bases between. CDR1 SGHRS and CDR2 YFSETQ come from the germline V gene. This chain's CDR3 is CASSLGAGPSYEQYF. The DNA for the CDR3 is TGCGCCAGCAGCTTGGGTGCGGGGCCGAGCTACGAGCAGTACTTC.

The chain couples TRBV6-5 to TRBJ2-2; the D gene is possibly TRBD1 (6 bases). The CDR3 is 14 amino acids. V was clipped by 5 bases and J by 4 bases, with 11 bases between them. Per the germline V gene, CDR1 is MNHEY and CDR2 is SVGAGI. CDR3 loop: CASSRTGLTGELFF. The CDR3 bases are TGTGCCAGCAGTAGAACAGGGCTCACCGGGGAGCTGTTTTTT.

The chain couples TRBV28 to TRBJ2-7, with 11 positions matching TRBD2. CDR1 is MDHEN and CDR2 is SYDVKM in the germline V gene. The junction had 6 bases not matched to a gene; V was cut back by 5 bases and J by 0 bases. This CDR3 comprises 16 residues. The CDR3 is CASSHRLAGFSYEQYF. DNA of the CDR3: TGTGCCAGCAGTCACCGACTAGCGGGATTCTCCTACGAGCAGTACTTC.

The V gene is TRBV28, the J gene TRBJ2-7, with D possibly being TRBD2 (7 bases). Trimming removed 10 bases at V and 3 bases at J, with 16 bases between. Germline loops: CDR1 MDHEN, CDR2 SYDVKM. The CDR3 spans 13 residues. CDR3 residues: CATIGGVLYEQYF. DNA of the CDR3: TGTGCCACCATAGGGGGGGTACTCTACGAGCAGTACTTC.

The rearrangement uses TRBV14 and TRBJ2-7; 13 bases align to TRBD2. The CDR3 runs 16 residues. Trimming took 4 bases from V and 3 from J; bases not matched to a gene: 6. CDR1 SGHDN and CDR2 FVKESK come from the germline V gene. The CDR3 DNA reads as TGTGCCAGCAGCCCTGGACTAGCGGGAGCCTACTACGAGCAGTACTTC. This translates into CASSPGLAGAYYEQYF.